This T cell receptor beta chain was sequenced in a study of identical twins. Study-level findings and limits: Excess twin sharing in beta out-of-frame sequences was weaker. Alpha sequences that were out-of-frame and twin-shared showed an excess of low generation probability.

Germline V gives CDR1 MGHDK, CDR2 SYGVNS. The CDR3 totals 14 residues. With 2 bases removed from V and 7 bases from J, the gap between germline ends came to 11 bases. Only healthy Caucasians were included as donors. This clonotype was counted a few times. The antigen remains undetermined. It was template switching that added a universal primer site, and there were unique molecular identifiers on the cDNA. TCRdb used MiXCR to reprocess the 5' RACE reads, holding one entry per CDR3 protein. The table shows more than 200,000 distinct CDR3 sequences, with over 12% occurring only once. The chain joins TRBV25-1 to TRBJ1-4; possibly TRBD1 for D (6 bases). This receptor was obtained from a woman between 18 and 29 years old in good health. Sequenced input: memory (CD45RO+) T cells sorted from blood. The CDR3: CASSEAGEGEKLFF. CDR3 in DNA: TGTGCCAGCAGTGAAGCAGGGGAGGGTGAAAAACTGTTTTTT.